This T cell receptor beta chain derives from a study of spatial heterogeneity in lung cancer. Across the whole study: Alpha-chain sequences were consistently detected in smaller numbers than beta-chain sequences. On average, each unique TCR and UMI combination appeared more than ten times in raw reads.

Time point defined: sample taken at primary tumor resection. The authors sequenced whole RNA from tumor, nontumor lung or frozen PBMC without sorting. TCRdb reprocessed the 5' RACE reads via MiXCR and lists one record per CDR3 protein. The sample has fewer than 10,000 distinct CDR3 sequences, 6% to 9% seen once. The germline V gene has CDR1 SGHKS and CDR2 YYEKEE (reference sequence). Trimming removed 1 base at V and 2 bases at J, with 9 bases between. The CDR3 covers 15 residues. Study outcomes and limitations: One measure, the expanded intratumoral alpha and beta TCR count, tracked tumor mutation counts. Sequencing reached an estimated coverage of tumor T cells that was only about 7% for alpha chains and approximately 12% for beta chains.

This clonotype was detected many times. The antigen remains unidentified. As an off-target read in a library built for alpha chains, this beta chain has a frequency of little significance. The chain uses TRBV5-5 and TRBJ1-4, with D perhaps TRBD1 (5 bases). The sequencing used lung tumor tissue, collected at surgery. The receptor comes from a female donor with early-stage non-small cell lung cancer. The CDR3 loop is CASSLKRGTNEKLFF. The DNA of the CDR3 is TGTGCCAGCAGCTTGAAACGGGGGACTAATGAAAAACTGTTTTTT.